A selection of T cell receptor beta chains follows, all from one sample in a study of blood T cell repertoires in COVID-19. Here immunoSEQ multiplex PCR was the method, and the copy in TCRdb shows in-frame clones only, minus some. The repertoire holds 84,000 or so clones, with around 88% as singletons. The source material was peripheral blood. These receptors all stem from a man aged 55 to 70 with acute or convalescent COVID-19. Each CDR3 is given without its conserved first and last residue. Each record gives: J gene, D gene, V gene, CDR3 protein. D genes are given only for firm matches.

>TRBJ1-6|NA|TRBV3-1/TRBV3-2
ASSQEAPYNSPLH
>TRBJ1-1|NA|TRBV5-4
ASSLVRQPDEAF
>TRBJ2-1|NA|TRBV6-5
ASTRDSLPGGEQF
>TRBJ1-5|TRBD1|TRBV9
ASSVATGGDQPQH
>TRBJ1-1|NA|TRBV30
AWSVSGLRVTEAF
>TRBJ2-1|NA|TRBV19
ASSLAERYNEQF
>TRBJ1-2|NA|TRBV6-2/TRBV6-3
ASSYSTGNNGYT
>TRBJ2-3|TRBD2|TRBV9
ASRAGGLSTDTQY
>TRBJ1-1|NA|TRBV19
ASSNTLTEAF
>TRBJ1-5|TRBD1|TRBV7-9
ASSQGTGMGGQPQH
>TRBJ1-4|TRBD1|TRBV6-5
ASRSGGQGEKLF
>TRBJ2-5|NA|TRBV9
ASSVATGSQETQY
>TRBJ1-5|TRBD1|TRBV19
ASNPDRGTSQPQH
>TRBJ2-6|NA|TRBV20-1
SASPASGANVLT
>TRBJ2-7|TRBD2|TRBV9
ASSVDERGSSYEQY
>TRBJ2-1|TRBD2|TRBV11-2
ASSFTGLAGNEQF
>TRBJ2-3|NA|TRBV19
ASSSTTDTQY
>TRBJ2-2|NA|TRBV11-3
ASSLAGRLTGELF
>TRBJ2-1|TRBD1|TRBV6-5
ASSRQGSYNEQF
>TRBJ2-2|NA|TRBV7-6
ASSPGAFDTGELF
>TRBJ1-1|NA|TRBV10-3
AISERLGDTNTEAF
>TRBJ2-1|NA|TRBV27
ASSPIAGSNEQF
>TRBJ1-2|TRBD1|TRBV13
ASSSVTWDREYGYT
>TRBJ2-1|TRBD2|TRBV6-5
ASTLAGDNEQF
>TRBJ2-7|TRBD2|TRBV6-2/TRBV6-3
ASSSLAGGGPYEQY
>TRBJ2-3|TRBD2|TRBV6-6
ASSSQLAGATDTQY
>TRBJ2-7|NA|TRBV19
ASSIRFREDEQY
>TRBJ2-5|NA|TRBV27
ASSREGGGAQETQY
>TRBJ2-5|TRBD2|TRBV7-2
ASSPALSSGATPGTQY
>TRBJ1-1|NA|TRBV11-2
ASSLGILNTEAF
>TRBJ2-7|NA|TRBV3-1/TRBV3-2
ASSQASYEQY
>TRBJ1-2|TRBD1|TRBV5-1
ASSLGQGGYGYT
>TRBJ1-1|TRBD1|TRBV7-9
ASRFTGDTEAF
>TRBJ1-2|NA|TRBV29-1
SVEGTVNGYT
>TRBJ2-7|NA|TRBV12-3/TRBV12-4
ASKSGVHEQY
>TRBJ2-5|NA|TRBV20-1
SASRASAKETQY
>TRBJ1-3|NA|TRBV10-3
AISELRGSGNTIY
>TRBJ1-1|NA|TRBV5-8
ASSLMDSLNTEAF
>TRBJ1-5|TRBD1|TRBV19
ASSTGTGQGQGNQPQH
>TRBJ1-1|NA|TRBV11-3
ASSLGGVNTEAF
>TRBJ1-1|NA|TRBV15
ATNDNLNTEAF
>TRBJ1-1|NA|TRBV6-1
ASSEGGTLGMNTEAF
>TRBJ1-1|NA|TRBV13
ASSTSWAGYTEAF
>TRBJ1-1|TRBD1|TRBV6-5
ASSYRTGLLNTEAF
>TRBJ1-1|NA|TRBV5-4
ASSLEKGVNTEAF
>TRBJ1-2|TRBD1|TRBV4-3
ASSLTGESGYGYT
>TRBJ2-1|NA|TRBV9
ASSVFPQGASNEQF
>TRBJ2-5|NA|TRBV7-9
ASSEPYRGGQETQY
>TRBJ1-1|TRBD1|TRBV29-1
SARTGANTEAF
>TRBJ2-3|NA|TRBV1
TSSLRGRAGGPDTQY
>TRBJ2-1|TRBD1|TRBV5-1
ASSYLPGQGVYNEQF
>TRBJ2-7|TRBD2|TRBV7-2
ASSLFGGAKYEQY
>TRBJ1-3|NA|TRBV19
ASSDSGVSGNTIY
>TRBJ1-2|NA|TRBV6-5
ASTSRGVGRTGS
>TRBJ2-1|TRBD1|TRBV5-8
ASGQGIINEQF